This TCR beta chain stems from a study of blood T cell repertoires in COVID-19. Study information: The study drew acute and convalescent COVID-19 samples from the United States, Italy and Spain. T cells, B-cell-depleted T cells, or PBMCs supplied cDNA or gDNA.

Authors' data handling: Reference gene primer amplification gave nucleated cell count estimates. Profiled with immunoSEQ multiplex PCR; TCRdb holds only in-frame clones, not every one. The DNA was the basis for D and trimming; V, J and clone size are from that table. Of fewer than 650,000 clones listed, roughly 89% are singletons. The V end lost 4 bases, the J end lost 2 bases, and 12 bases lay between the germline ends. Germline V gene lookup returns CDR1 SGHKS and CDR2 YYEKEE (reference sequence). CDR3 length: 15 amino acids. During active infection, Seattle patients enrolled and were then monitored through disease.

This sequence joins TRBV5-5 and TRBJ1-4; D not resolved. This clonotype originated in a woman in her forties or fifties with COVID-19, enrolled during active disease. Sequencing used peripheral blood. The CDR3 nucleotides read TGTGCCAGCAGCCCTGGAGGGATCACTAATGAAAAACTGTTTTTT. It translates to CASSPGGITNEKLFF. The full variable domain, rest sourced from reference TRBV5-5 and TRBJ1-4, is DAGVTQSPTHLIKTRGQQVTLRCSPISGHKSVSWYQQVLGQGPQFIFQYYEKEERGRGNFPDRFSARQFPNYSSELNVNALLLGDSALYLCASSPGGITNEKLFFGSGTQLSVL.